A selection of T cell receptor beta chains follows, all from one sample in a study of Ad26.COV2.S vaccination and SARS-CoV-2 variants. This table comes from immunoSEQ multiplex PCR, and its TCRdb copy is limited to in-frame clones, with some not included. The sample contains 360,000 or so clones, more than 75% of which appear only once. The input for sequencing was peripheral blood, taken in a trial of Ad26.COV2.S vaccine versus placebo. The receptors originated from a person aged 18-65 years who received the Ad26.COV2.S COVID-19 vaccine or a placebo. The CDR3 runs from the conserved cysteine through the conserved F or W. The D gene is left open where the match is weak. Size tells how often a clone was seen (once, few, many) or the class of an expanded clone, and some rows leave it out.

CDR3 DNA	CDR3 protein	D gene	J gene	clone size	V gene
TGCGCCAGCAGCCCCCCGACAGGGAACTATGGCTACACCTTC	CASSPPTGNYGYTF	TRBD1	TRBJ1-2	NA	TRBV4-1
TGTGCCAGCAGCTTAGCGCTTGGACAGGTGATGAACACTGAAGCTTTCTTT	CASSLALGQVMNTEAFF	TRBD1	TRBJ1-1	few	TRBV7-9
TGTGCCAGCAGTTACTCGAGGGTGAACACCGGGGAGCTGTTTTTT	CASSYSRVNTGELFF	NA	TRBJ2-2	NA	TRBV6-5
TGTGCCAGCAGCCCCGGCGAAGGGGAAGACGCCCAGTACTTC	CASSPGEGEDAQYF	NA	TRBJ2-5	NA	TRBV7-9
TGTGCCAGCAGCTTAGCGTTAGGTTTGAACACTGAAGCTTTCTTT	CASSLALGLNTEAFF	NA	TRBJ1-1	NA	TRBV7-9
TGTGCCTGGAGGCTGGTTGGCACTGAAGCTTTCTTT	CAWRLVGTEAFF	NA	TRBJ1-1	NA	TRBV30
TGTGCCAGCTCACCACCGGGGACTAGTGGTACCGGGGAGCTGTTTTTT	CASSPPGTSGTGELFF	TRBD2	TRBJ2-2	NA	TRBV18
TGTGCCAGCTGCCCGGGGGGGCCTAGCACAGATACGCAGTATTTT	CASCPGGPSTDTQYF	TRBD2	TRBJ2-3	NA	TRBV27
TGTGCCAGCAGCTTAACTAGCGGGGGGTACAATGAGCAGTTCTTC	CASSLTSGGYNEQFF	TRBD2	TRBJ2-1	NA	TRBV7-2
TGTGCCAGCAGCATTGGGACAGTAGGGGAAAAACTGTTTTTT	CASSIGTVGEKLFF	TRBD1	TRBJ1-4	NA	TRBV5-5
TGTGCCAGCACCCCTACCTCGGGGGGCGCCTACAATGAGCAGTTCTTC	CASTPTSGGAYNEQFF	NA	TRBJ2-1	NA	TRBV9
TGTGCCAGCAGTGAAGCCACAGCAGCTAACTATGGCTACACCTTC	CASSEATAANYGYTF	NA	TRBJ1-2	NA	TRBV6-1
TGTGCCAGCAGCTTAATGGGACAGGGCTTCCACTGGGAGCAGTACTTC	CASSLMGQGFHWEQYF	TRBD1	TRBJ2-7	NA	TRBV7-2
TGTGCCAGTAGTATGGAAGTCGGCAGCTCCTACGAGCAGTACTTC	CASSMEVGSSYEQYF	NA	TRBJ2-7	once	TRBV19
TGTGCCAGTAGTATAAATGGACTAGACTATGAGCAGTTCTTC	CASSINGLDYEQFF	TRBD2	TRBJ2-1	NA	TRBV19
TGTGCCACCAGCAGAGCTGGGCAGGGGTGGGGTGAGCAGTTCTTC	CATSRAGQGWGEQFF	NA	TRBJ2-1	NA	TRBV15
TGTGCCAGCAGTTACGGGGTGTTGGGCAATCAGCCCCAGCATTTT	CASSYGVLGNQPQHF	NA	TRBJ1-5	few	TRBV6-5
TGTGCCAGTAGCCCACACCCACCCCGGGACAAAGGTCAGTTCTTC	CASSPHPPRDKGQFF	NA	TRBJ2-1	few	TRBV19
TGTGCCAGTAGCTTAATCGGGACTAGCGCGGGAACAGATACGCAGTATTTT	CASSLIGTSAGTDTQYF	TRBD2	TRBJ2-3	NA	TRBV19
TGTGCCAGCAGTGCAGGGGGTTCACCCCTCCACTTT	CASSAGGSPLHF	TRBD1	TRBJ1-6	NA	TRBV9
TGTGCCAGCAGCTGGGTGACAGGGAGGAACACCGGGGAGCTGTTTTTT	CASSWVTGRNTGELFF	TRBD1	TRBJ2-2	few	TRBV5-4
TGTGCCAGCAGTCGATCCCCCCGCCACTCTGGAAACACCATATATTTT	CASSRSPRHSGNTIYF	NA	TRBJ1-3	NA	TRBV6-6
TGTGCCAGCAGCTCCGATATCCAAATGAACACTGAAGCTTTCTTT	CASSSDIQMNTEAFF	NA	TRBJ1-1	NA	TRBV5-6
TGTGCCAGCAGCACCCGGGACGGCTCCTACGAGCAGTACTTC	CASSTRDGSYEQYF	NA	TRBJ2-7	NA	TRBV7-9
TGTGCCAGCAGTGAAGACGCGGTGACAGCCTACGAGCAGTACTTC	CASSEDAVTAYEQYF	NA	TRBJ2-7	NA	TRBV25-1
TGTGCCAGTAGTAGGAAAGAGTACAATGAGCAGTTCTTC	CASSRKEYNEQFF	NA	TRBJ2-1	once	TRBV19
TGTGCCAGTAGTATCGGAAAGGCTATTAATTCACCCCTCCACTTT	CASSIGKAINSPLHF	NA	TRBJ1-6	NA	TRBV19
TGTGCCAGCATCAAATGGTCGGGAACGACAGAGACCCAGTACTTC	CASIKWSGTTETQYF	NA	TRBJ2-5	NA	TRBV3-1/TRBV3-2